This T cell receptor beta chain derives from a study of T cell responses to AZD1222 COVID-19 vaccine. Overall study findings and caveats: Vaccine-related CD4 TCRs covered spike, predominating at 160-218 and 743-854. Repertoire collection took place solely once the T cell response had peaked. Baseline antibody screening turned up just six seropositive AZD1222 recipients.

The method was immunoSEQ multiplex PCR; TCRdb's version includes in-frame clones alone and lacks a portion of them. Of about 97,000 clones listed, about 88% are singletons. This clone was detected only a few times. Antigen unknown. Sample: peripheral blood, taken on day 0 of AZD1222 vaccination. The TCR sequence derives from an adult in good health.

CDR3 region: CASRKQGMADTQYF. The CDR3 DNA is TGCGCCAGCAGGAAACAGGGAATGGCAGATACGCAGTATTTT. The chain links TRBV5-1 to TRBJ2-3; a weak D match, TRBD1 (6 bases). The V and J ends lost 5 bases and 4 bases respectively, with 14 bases between them. Germline lookup yields CDR1 SGHRS and CDR2 YFSETQ. The CDR3 has 14 amino acids.